Included here is one TCR beta chain sequence, with context. Its specificity is not known. The data belong to a study of cytomegalovirus exposure and HLA in healthy donors. General study findings and limits: TCR beta chains associated with HLA were, in a later analysis, more clonally expanded than equally common others.

The PCR contained 60 Vbeta and 13 Jbeta primers. Here immunoSEQ multiplex PCR was the method, and the copy in TCRdb shows in-frame clones only, minus some. The sample shows under 300,000 clones, 86% of them seen only once. This CDR3 is 15 amino acids long. Germline values: CDR1 SEHNR, CDR2 FQNEAQ (reference sequence). The source of this sequence is a man in his forties in good health and CMV-seropositive. The rearrangement links TRBV7-9 to TRBJ2-5, with 8 positions matching TRBD1. The J call is in doubt because the DNA end fits TRBJ2-7 better. The sample consisted of PBMCs. The CDR3 DNA is TGTGCCAGCAGCTTAGTTCAGGGGGCGCAATACGAGCAGTACTTC. Translation: CASSLVQGAQYEQYF.